Described below is a single T cell receptor beta chain sequence and its context. Its antigen is undetermined. The input was approximately 500 ng total RNA; TCR beta cDNA was made from it with a constant-region primer. A slightly modified ARM-PCR protocol with three nested multiplex PCR rounds produced these TCR beta libraries. TRBV1-TRBV30 forward primers paired with a C-beta reverse primer were used in the first two PCR rounds, which ran approximately 10 cycles each. From the multiplex PCR reads, TCRdb called clonotypes with MiXCR, one entry per CDR3 protein. The sample lists about 35,000 distinct CDR3 sequences, roughly four fifths occurring once. The data were obtained in a study of tumor-infiltrating lymphocytes in primary liver carcinoma. For the study at large: Tissue type made little difference to sample yields of roughly 3.5 to 7.5 million productive TCRbeta reads.

Investigators took RNA and DNA out together from 20-30 mg of unsorted bulk tissue. Broader study findings: Tumor-adjacent and tumor-blood pairs overlapped less than tumor region pairs did. Significantly larger top-250-clone fractions were found in tumors than in blood (p = 0.039).

CDR3 size: 15 residues. Per the germline V gene, CDR1 is SGHAT and CDR2 is FQNNGV. Trimming removed 2 bases from V and 14 bases from J, with 24 bases in between. The sequencing input was liver tumor tissue from sampling region 4. The subset was: tumor region T4, right-lateral pole. The clonotype originates from a man between 35 and 55 years old with primary liver carcinoma and hepatitis B virus infection. V gene TRBV11-2 combines with J gene TRBJ2-5; either TRBD1 or TRBD2 may supply D (5 bases each). The CDR3 bases are TGTGCCAGCAGCTTACCCGTGCAGGGAGAGGAGGCGCAATACTTC. The encoded protein is CASSLPVQGEEAQYF.